This entry is about one TCR beta chain. Its antigen is not known. Template switching supplied a universal primer site; unique molecular identifiers were carried on the cDNA. TCRdb called the 5' RACE reads again in MiXCR, with one record for every CDR3 protein. The data hold some 730,000 distinct CDR3 sequences, with about 20% observed a single time. This sample is drawn from a study of identical twins. The study's findings and limits: Within cord blood, abundant beta clonotypes carried fewer insertions, but memory repertoires showed no such trend.

The length of the CDR3 is 15 residues. Germline V gene data show CDR1 as SGHTA and CDR2 as FQGNSA. The ends lost 6 bases at V and 7 bases at J; junction bases unmatched: 11. These data also featured in a second study, about T cells expressing NK-cell markers.

The source of this sequence is a woman younger than 35 in good health. This sequence joins TRBV7-2 and TRBJ2-1; TRBD2 aligns across 8 bases. Sequencing was carried out using PBMCs. The CDR3: CASRGTRDIGNEQFF. The CDR3 nucleotides read TGTGCCAGCAGAGGGACTAGAGATATCGGGAATGAGCAGTTCTTC.